This T cell receptor beta chain was sequenced for a study of blood T cell repertoires in COVID-19. Some clones are missing from TCRdb's copy, which holds only in-frame ones; the method was immunoSEQ multiplex PCR. The data show 200,000 to 250,000 clones, 88% seen once. The CDR3 is 15 amino acids. Germline CDR1 reads KGHSH; CDR2 reads LQKENI. V was trimmed by 3 bases and J by 5 bases, leaving 13 bases between them. The source is a man in his forties or fifties with COVID-19, enrolled during active disease. The chain employs TRBV18 and TRBJ2-2, with D possibly matching TRBD2 (7 bases). Sequenced input: peripheral blood. The CDR3 DNA is TGTGCCAGCTCACCGGCGGGGGCAAGTACCGGGGAGCTGTTTTTT. Amino acids: CASSPAGASTGELFF.